This T cell receptor beta chain was identified during a study of Ad26.COV2.S vaccination and SARS-CoV-2 variants. Study-level background: Donor joined the COV1001 Ad26.COV2.S trial arm. Notes on the study in general: Responses of spike-specific T cells (both CD8+ and CD4+) reportedly showed substantial breadth after vaccination.

Trimming cost V 0 bases and J 6 bases, with 5 bases left between them. There are 12 residues in the CDR3. Per the germline V gene, CDR1 is SGDLS and CDR2 is YYNGEE. The method was immunoSEQ multiplex PCR; TCRdb's version includes in-frame clones alone and lacks a portion of them. The repertoire includes around 310,000 clones, about nine tenths of them detected once, and 5.5% sits in the top ten. Treatment given: 19 received Ad26.COV2.S at low or high dose, single or two shots; 5 received placebo; per-sample allocation not given. Material that was analyzed had been drawn on day 63 after the first vaccine or placebo injection. Within Boston, the person who donated was an adult of 18-55 years. Vaccination used an Ad26 vector expressing Wuhan-strain SARS-CoV-2 spike. On this clone: What it binds is not known. Different DNA sequences within this sample yield the same CDR3.

Sequencing used peripheral blood, obtained in a trial of Ad26.COV2.S vaccine versus placebo. This sequence was found in a person aged 18-65 years who received the Ad26.COV2.S COVID-19 vaccine or a placebo. The rearrangement uses TRBV9 and TRBJ2-3, with D tentatively TRBD2 (5 bases). The CDR3 reads CASSVGGDTQYF. CDR3 nucleotides: TGTGCCAGCAGCGTAGGAGGGGATACGCAGTATTTT.